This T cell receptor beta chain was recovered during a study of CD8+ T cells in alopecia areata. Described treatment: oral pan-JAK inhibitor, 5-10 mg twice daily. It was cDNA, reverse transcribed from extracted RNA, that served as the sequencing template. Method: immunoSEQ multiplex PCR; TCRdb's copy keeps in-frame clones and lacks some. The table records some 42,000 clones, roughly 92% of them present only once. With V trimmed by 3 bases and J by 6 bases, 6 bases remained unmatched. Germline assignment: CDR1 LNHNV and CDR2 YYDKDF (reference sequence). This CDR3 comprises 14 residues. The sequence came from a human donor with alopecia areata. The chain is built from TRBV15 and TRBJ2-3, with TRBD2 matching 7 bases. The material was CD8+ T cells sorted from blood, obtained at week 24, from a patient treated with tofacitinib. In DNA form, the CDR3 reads TGTGCCACCAGCAGCGGAGGGAGGGAGGATACGCAGTATTTT. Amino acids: CATSSGGREDTQYF.